The entry below describes one T cell receptor beta chain. This clonotype has ten or more counts. This receptor's antigen is unknown. One base away there is no much larger clone; base qualities are not given. The record originates from a study. Sequencing relied on an Illumina MiSeq. The public reads were reprocessed in TCRdb via fastp at Q25 and MiXCR, keeping in-frame beta chains. All rows with the same CDR3 protein become a single entry with the most common DNA and genes. The sample yields about 4,500 distinct CDR3 sequences; 9.5% were counted once. The ten largest clones add up to around 33% of the sample. Ends trimmed: V by 2 bases, J by 4 bases; bases unmatched to a gene: 4. Reading from cysteine to phenylalanine, the CDR3 counts 15 amino acids. Here the CDR3 DNA is all that survives: 45 bases in frame from base 1. Via the germline V gene (reference sequence), CDR1 is LGHDT and CDR2 YNNKEL.

Sequenced: CD4+ T cells from peripheral blood. The sequence links TRBV3-1 to TRBJ2-1; 8 central bases correspond to TRBD2. The TCR sequence derives from a human donor with rheumatoid arthritis. The DNA sequence follows: TGTGCCAGCAGCCAAAGCCCTAGCGGGTACAATGAGCAGTTCTTC. Translation gives CASSQSPSGYNEQFF.